A single sample gave rise to the 2 T cell receptor beta chains below, sequenced in a study of patients and donors after allogeneic stem cell transplantation (dated by TCRdb to about 2020). The library was produced with RT-PCR. The listed sequencing device is NextSeq 550. TCRdb redid the processing of the public reads, applying fastp at Q25 and MiXCR, and retained in-frame beta chains. Rows are combined by CDR3 protein, so each entry shows the most common genes and DNA. The sample table shows 28,000 or so distinct CDR3 sequences, and approximately 6.2% are seen once. Roughly 34% of the sample goes to the ten largest clones. The source material was blood, either unsorted or a sorted T cell fraction (not recorded which). All receptors derive from a human donor who was either an allogeneic HSCT recipient or a stem cell or donor lymphocyte infusion donor (not recorded which). It is not recorded whose cells these are; they may come from a transplant donor.

This clonotype was counted between two and nine times. This chain uses TRBV14 with TRBJ2-3; 12 bases line up with TRBD2. The CDR3 sequence is 17 residues long. Germline V lookup: CDR1 SGHDN, CDR2 FVKESK. The junction had 3 bases not matched to a gene; V was cut back by 0 bases and J by 2 bases. CDR3 amino acids: CASSQETSGRLTDTQYF. The CDR3 bases are TGTGCCAGCAGCCAAGAGACTAGCGGGAGACTCACAGATACGCAGTATTTT. The whole variable domain, remainder taken from reference TRBV14 and TRBJ2-3, is EAGVTQFPSHSVIEKGQTVTLRCDPISGHDNLYWYRRVMGKEIKFLLHFVKESKQDESGMPNNRFLAERTGGTYSTLKVQPAELEDSGVYFCASSQETSGRLTDTQYFGPGTRLTVL.

The chain links TRBV5-1 to TRBJ2-1, with 11 positions matching TRBD2. Per germline, CDR1 SGHRS and CDR2 YFSETQ. The trim removed 2 bases at V and 7 bases at J, leaving 2 bases unmatched. The CDR3 contains 14 residues. CDR3 loop: CASSFGTSGNEQFF. Written as DNA, the CDR3 is TGCGCCAGCAGCTTCGGGACTAGCGGTAATGAGCAGTTCTTC.